These 19 T cell receptor beta chains were all obtained from the same sample, sequenced in a study of blood T cell repertoires in COVID-19. Some clones are missing from TCRdb's copy, which holds only in-frame ones; the method was immunoSEQ multiplex PCR. The data contain about 55,000 clones, 90% of them singletons. The sample was peripheral blood. The source is a human donor with active COVID-19. The donor label of this sample is uncertain.

This rearrangement joins TRBV28 to TRBJ2-3; 7 nucleotides agree with TRBD2. The CDR3 consists of 18 residues. Germline CDR1 and CDR2: MDHEN and SYDVKM. J gave up 6 bases and V 5 bases, and 20 bases lay outside the gene matches. The CDR3 is CASSPRGLSGMGTDTQYF. The CDR3 DNA reads TGTGCCAGCAGTCCCCGGGGACTGAGCGGGATGGGGACGGATACGCAGTATTTT.

V usage is TRBV9 and J usage is TRBJ1-1, with D unresolved. Trimming removed 6 bases from V and 5 bases from J, with 14 bases in between. Germline loops: CDR1 SGDLS, CDR2 YYNGEE. The CDR3 extends over 13 amino acids. CDR3: CASTPRSGTEAFF. As DNA, the CDR3 is TGTGCCAGCACCCCCCGATCGGGGACTGAAGCTTTCTTT.

The rearrangement uses TRBV11-2 and TRBJ2-6; 9 bases match TRBD2. Germline V gene data show CDR1 as SGHAT and CDR2 as FQNNGV. J lost 0 bases, V lost 5 bases, and 8 bases had no gene match. This CDR3 comprises 18 residues. CDR3 DNA: TGTGCCAGCAGCCACCCCGGGACTAGCTTCTCTGGGGCCAACGTCCTGACTTTC. Residues: CASSHPGTSFSGANVLTF.

V gene TRBV7-2 combines with J gene TRBJ1-1; 9 nucleotides align to TRBD1. Looked up from germline, CDR1 is SGHTA and CDR2 is FQGNSA. The CDR3 extends over 14 amino acids. V lost 5 bases and J lost 5; bases outside the gene matches: 6. CDR3 sequence (DNA): TGTGCCAGCAGCAGCGGACAGGGGAGAACTGAAGCTTTCTTT. Translation gives CASSSGQGRTEAFF.

The DNA of the CDR3 is TGTGCCAGCAGCTTATCTGGACATAGCTCTGGAAACACCATATATTTT. Protein sequence: CASSLSGHSSGNTIYF. The chain links TRBV7-2 to TRBJ1-3; the D gene is possibly TRBD1 (5 bases). The CDR3 spans 16 residues. Trimming shortened V by 2 bases and J by 0 bases, and 11 bases separated the two germline ends. The germline CDR1 and CDR2 sequences are SGHTA and FQGNSA.

The chain uses TRBV6-5 and TRBJ2-2, with a weak D call TRBD1 (5 bases). V was trimmed by 6 bases and J by 0 bases, leaving 11 bases between them. The length of the CDR3 is 15 residues. The germline gives CDR1 MNHEY, CDR2 SVGAGI. For the CDR3, the DNA is TGTGCCAGCAGCTCCGGCAGGGCGAACACCGGGGAGCTGTTTTTT. This encodes CASSSGRANTGELFF.

V gene TRBV4-3 combines with J gene TRBJ2-1, with 7 bases lining up with TRBD2. The CDR3 is 18 residues long. With V trimmed by 0 bases and J by 6 bases, 14 bases remained unmatched. The germline gives CDR1 LGHNA, CDR2 YSLEER. The CDR3 DNA sequence: TGCGCCAGCAGCCAAGATCCCCTGGGGAGGGAGGACGTCAATGAGCAGTTCTTC. This encodes CASSQDPLGREDVNEQFF.

The chain is built from TRBV5-1 and TRBJ2-1; D is possibly TRBD2 (6 bases). The CDR3 consists of 12 residues. CDR1 SGHRS and CDR2 YFSETQ come from the germline V gene. The V end lost 3 bases, the J end lost 12 bases, and 13 bases lay between the germline ends. Here the CDR3 DNA reads TGCGCCAGCAGCTGGGACTCCCAGTGGCAGTTCTTC. Translating gives CASSWDSQWQFF.

The chain uses TRBV11-3 and TRBJ2-2, with D possibly TRBD1 on 6 matching bases. The CDR3 is made up of 14 amino acids. Trimming shortened V by 5 bases and J by 2 bases, and 9 bases separated the two germline ends. The germline gives CDR1 SGHNT, CDR2 YENEEA. The CDR3, as DNA: TGTGCCAGCAGCCCGGGACACAACACCGGGGAGCTGTTTTTT. The encoded protein is CASSPGHNTGELFF.

CDR3 loop: CASSLVEETQYF. The CDR3 region has the DNA TGTGCCAGCAGCTTAGTAGAGGAGACCCAGTACTTC. The rearrangement joins TRBV7-8 to TRBJ2-5; no firm D call. Germline V gene data show CDR1 as SGHVS and CDR2 as FQNEAQ. This CDR3 has 12 residues. Trimming pared 1 base from V and 5 bases from J, leaving 5 bases between.

The gene calls are TRBV11-2 and TRBJ1-1, with 9 positions matching TRBD1. The J segment lost 3 bases and the V segment lost 2 bases, leaving 4 bases of the junction unmatched. The CDR3 extends over 15 amino acids. Germline V gene sequence: CDR1 SGHAT, CDR2 FQNNGV. Written as DNA, the CDR3 is TGTGCCAGCAGCTTACGACAGGGGGTGGACACTGAAGCTTTCTTT. Its protein product is CASSLRQGVDTEAFF.

The rearrangement uses TRBV7-8 and TRBJ1-5; D not certain. From germline, CDR1 is SGHVS and CDR2 FQNEAQ. The CDR3 is 17 residues long. Trimming shortened V by 4 bases and J by 5 bases, and 21 bases separated the two germline ends. Written as DNA, the CDR3 is TGTGCCAGCAGCTACTCATGGAGGGAGGCAAGCGATCAGCCCCAGCATTTT. Translated: CASSYSWREASDQPQHF.

The chain links TRBV29-1 to TRBJ1-1; 10 nucleotides align to TRBD1. This CDR3 contains 12 residues. Germline CDR1 and CDR2: SQVTM and ANQGSEA. V gave up 7 bases and J gave up 1 base; unmatched junction bases: 0. The CDR3 reads CSGDRGNTEAFF. The CDR3 DNA follows: TGCAGCGGGGACAGGGGGAACACTGAAGCTTTCTTT.

V gene TRBV29-1 combines with J gene TRBJ1-2; 8 positions agree with TRBD1. Per germline, CDR1 SQVTM and CDR2 ANQGSEA. Trimming took 4 bases from V and 8 from J; bases not matched to a gene: 6. The CDR3 extends over 12 amino acids. The CDR3 coding sequence is TGCAGCGTTGCAGGGGGCTTTTACGGCTACACCTTC. This sequence encodes CSVAGGFYGYTF.

In its sample, this clone was seen once. CDR3 bases: TGTGCCAGCAGCCAAGCTGGCAGCTACGAGCAGTACGTC. This sequence encodes CASSQAGSYEQYV. The chain joins TRBV3-1 (or the pseudogene TRBV3-2) to TRBJ2-7; D unclear. The V end lost 1 base, the J end lost 3 bases, and 7 bases lay between the germline ends. In germline, CDR1 is LGHDT, CDR2 YNNKEL (reference sequence). This CDR3 has 13 residues.

The V gene is TRBV11-2, the J gene TRBJ1-4; D possibly corresponds to TRBD1 (5 bases). Germline CDR1 SGHAT, CDR2 FQNNGV. The CDR3 consists of 17 residues. Trimming pared 0 bases from V and 3 bases from J, leaving 14 bases between. In DNA, the CDR3 is TGTGCCAGCAGCTTAGATTGGGGGGAATCCCCTAATGAAAAACTGTTTTTT. Translated, it gives CASSLDWGESPNEKLFF.

The chain employs TRBV6-5 and TRBJ1-2, with 9 bases lining up with TRBD1. Looked up from germline, CDR1 is MNHEY and CDR2 is SVGAGI. This CDR3 contains 14 residues. The V and J ends lost 6 bases and 1 base, in that order; junction bases with no gene match: 3. The CDR3 nucleotides read TGTGCCAGCAGAGGGACAGGGCGTAACTATGGCTACACCTTC. Encoded protein: CASRGTGRNYGYTF.

The chain is built from TRBV6-6 and TRBJ2-2, with D unresolved. CDR1 is MNHNY, CDR2 SVGAGI, per germline (reference sequence). The CDR3 extends over 15 amino acids. Trimming cost V 4 bases and J 6 bases, with 15 bases left between them. The CDR3 loop reads CASSSARNPPGELFF. The DNA of the CDR3 is TGTGCCAGCAGTTCGGCTAGGAATCCACCCGGGGAGCTGTTTTTT.

The chain employs TRBV13 and TRBJ1-2, with 9 positions matching TRBD1. Unmatched junction bases numbered 6, after V lost 5 bases and J lost 8 bases. The CDR3 totals 13 residues. The germline V gene has CDR1 PRHDT and CDR2 FYEKMQ (reference sequence). The CDR3 nucleotides are TGTGCCAGCAGCCGCCGGGACAGGGACGGCTACACCTTC. Translating gives CASSRRDRDGYTF.